The following is a T cell receptor (beta chain) sequence with its context. This clonotype was detected a few times. Which antigen it targets is not known. No base qualities exist here, and no much larger clone lies one base off it. This sample was taken from a study of T cells after yellow fever vaccination (dated by TCRdb to about 2019). About the study as a whole: The SMART-Seq v4 Ultra Low Input RNA kit was used to prepare libraries from fractions with low cell numbers. To follow T-cell clones before and after primary and booster YFV17D yellow fever vaccination, bulk TCR alpha and beta repertoires were sequenced over time. Two healthy male donors, one aged 18 to 29 and one aged 30 to 40 years, were included in the cohort. Blood was collected at multiple timepoints before and after primary and secondary immunization, and bulk PBMC replicates and cell subsets were isolated. General findings and caveats noted by the study authors: The secondary T-cell response was found to be weaker but faster than the primary response, with a peak reached on day 5 rather than on day 15. Because abundant contaminating clonotypes from the bulk population could be contained in FACS-sorted repertoires, computational filtering was required. Most clones expanded after primary vaccination (96% of CD4 and around nine tenths of CD8) were re-detected after the booster, suggesting that broad memory maintenance occurred. Because only a couple of donors were included in the study, the extent to which the findings can be generalized is limited. A small share of clonotypes occurred in both CD4 and CD8 compartments, likely arising from convergent recombination.

The CDR3 sequence holds 12 residues, the cysteine and phenylalanine included. This entry keeps only the CDR3 DNA: 36 bases, framed from base 1. In the germline V gene, CDR1 corresponds to MDHEN and CDR2 to SYDVKM. TCR cDNA was made using 5'RACE template switching, a step that added a universal primer site and unique molecular identifiers. cDNA synthesis was primed from both the TCR alpha and TCR beta constant segments. Library amplification involved two PCR steps, and the second step added sample barcodes and sequencing adapters. Sequencing of libraries was done on Illumina HiSeq 2500 (2x100 bp) or NovaSeq (2x150 bp). On the authors' methods: MIGEC was used to demultiplex reads and collapse the reads into UMI consensus sequences, and MiXCR was used for V(D)J alignment. Vaccine-responding clonotypes were defined with edgeR using replicate PBMC samples, requiring FDR below 0.01 and a log2 fold change above 5 up to day 15. Bulk clonotypes were assigned CD4 or CD8 identity according to which sequenced CD4 or CD8 repertoire held them at higher abundance. Clones were called with MiXCR by TCRdb after fastp trimmed the public reads at Q25, and only in-frame beta chains were retained. Each entry merges the rows of one CDR3 protein and shows their most common DNA and genes. V and J calls and clone size were set by TCRdb, not the authors. The sample table lists about 300,000 distinct CDR3 sequences, around 7.3% of them with a count of one. 15% to 20% of the sample rests with the top ten.

What this sample's treatment or condition label stands for: live attenuated yellow fever vaccine strain. Two biological replicates of bulk PBMCs were collected at each blood-draw timepoint. PBMCs were isolated from peripheral blood using a standard Ficoll-Paque protocol. TriZol was used to extract RNA from bulk PBMCs, CD4 and CD8 fractions, and dextramer-positive and dextramer-negative fractions. Sequences were derived from PBMCs, sampled more than 35 days after the first yellow fever vaccination. This TCR came from a man aged 18 to 30 who received the YFV17D yellow fever vaccine. The chain couples TRBV28 to TRBJ1-4; the D gene is not confidently resolved. The DNA sequence reads TGTGCTTCCGGCGGGACTAATGAAAAACTGTTTTTT. Translation gives CASGGTNEKLFF.